These T cell receptor beta chains were read from a single sample in a study of spatial heterogeneity in lung cancer. One entry per CDR3 protein, called by TCRdb with MiXCR from the 5' RACE reads. The top ten hold roughly a quarter of the sample, which has under 150,000 distinct CDR3 sequences, about 10% seen once. Sequenced material: PBMCs, taken at follow-up. Receptor source: a female donor with early-stage non-small cell lung cancer. Both conserved end residues are part of each CDR3. The order of the fields is J gene, D gene, clone size, V gene, CDR3 DNA, CDR3 protein. The D gene is left open where the match is weak. Size tells how often a clone was seen (once, few, many) or the class of an expanded clone, and some rows leave it out.

J gene: TRBJ2-1
D gene: TRBD2
clone size: .
V gene: TRBV9
CDR3 DNA: TGTGCCAGCTCCAGGGGAGCGGGAGACTACAATGAGCAGTTCTTC
CDR3 protein: CASSRGAGDYNEQFF

J gene: TRBJ2-3
D gene: .
clone size: .
V gene: TRBV7-6
CDR3 DNA: TGTGCCAGCAGCTTAACTAGCACGAACACAGATACGCAGTATTTT
CDR3 protein: CASSLTSTNTDTQYF

J gene: TRBJ1-3
D gene: .
clone size: many
V gene: TRBV7-2
CDR3 DNA: TGTGCCAGCAGCTTAGCGTACGGGGCTGGAAACACCATATATTTT
CDR3 protein: CASSLAYGAGNTIYF

J gene: TRBJ1-6
D gene: .
clone size: .
V gene: TRBV14
CDR3 DNA: TGTGCCAGCAGCCCGATGCGGGGAATGGGCTCCTATAATTCACCCCTCCACTTT
CDR3 protein: CASSPMRGMGSYNSPLHF

J gene: TRBJ1-6
D gene: .
clone size: many
V gene: TRBV3-1
CDR3 DNA: TGTGCCAGCAGCCAAGACCGGACTCAAGCCCTCCACTTT
CDR3 protein: CASSQDRTQALHF

J gene: TRBJ1-1
D gene: TRBD1
clone size: .
V gene: TRBV9
CDR3 DNA: TGTGCCAGCAGCCCATCGGGACAGGGAAACACTGAAGCTTTCTTT
CDR3 protein: CASSPSGQGNTEAFF

J gene: TRBJ2-7
D gene: .
clone size: .
V gene: TRBV21-1
CDR3 DNA: TGTGCCAGCAGCCACGGCGGTAGTCTGACACCCAACTCCTCCTACGAGCAGTACTTC
CDR3 protein: CASSHGGSLTPNSSYEQYF

J gene: TRBJ2-7
D gene: .
clone size: few
V gene: TRBV2
CDR3 DNA: TGTGCCAGCAGACCGGCCTACGAGCAGTACTTC
CDR3 protein: CASRPAYEQYF

J gene: TRBJ2-4
D gene: .
clone size: many
V gene: TRBV7-7
CDR3 DNA: TGTGCCAGCAGCTGGGACCGTAAAAACATTCAGTACTTC
CDR3 protein: CASSWDRKNIQYF

J gene: TRBJ2-1
D gene: TRBD2
clone size: .
V gene: TRBV29-1
CDR3 DNA: TGCAGCGGGTCTCAGCGGGAGGGTTACAATGAGCAGTTCTTC
CDR3 protein: CSGSQREGYNEQFF

J gene: TRBJ2-7
D gene: .
clone size: .
V gene: TRBV7-6
CDR3 DNA: TGTGCCAGCAGTTTGGACGTCGGGGACTACGAGCAGTACTTC
CDR3 protein: CASSLDVGDYEQYF

J gene: TRBJ2-2
D gene: .
clone size: few
V gene: TRBV3-1
CDR3 DNA: TGTGCCAGCAGCGTTAATATCGGGGAGCTGTTTTTT
CDR3 protein: CASSVNIGELFF